Listed below are T cell receptor beta chains from one sample, sequenced in a study of beta chain features in type 1 diabetes. Measured with immunoSEQ multiplex PCR; TCRdb has only the in-frame clones, and not every one. Of under 350,000 clones in the sample, roughly an eighth were seen once. Material: naive CD4+ T cells from blood. These TCRs come from a man aged 30 to 39 with type 1 diabetes. The CDR3 runs from the conserved cysteine through the conserved F or W. Fields, in order: V gene, J gene, clone size, D gene, CDR3 DNA, CDR3 protein. D genes are given only for firm matches. Size is omitted from some rows. Given values are once, few, many or a class for expanded clones.

V: TRBV28
J: TRBJ2-7
size: few
D: TRBD2
DNA: TGTGCCAGCATAAGAGGACTAGCGGGAACATACGAGCAGTACTTC
CDR3: CASIRGLAGTYEQYF

V: TRBV6-6
J: TRBJ2-7
size: .
D: .
DNA: TGTGCCAGCAATGAACGGGGTGACCACGAGCAGTACTTC
CDR3: CASNERGDHEQYF

V: TRBV5-1
J: TRBJ2-6
size: few
D: .
DNA: TGCGCCAGCAGCTTGGCACATAACTCTGGGGCCAACGTCCTGACTTTC
CDR3: CASSLAHNSGANVLTF

V: TRBV5-6
J: TRBJ2-3
size: .
D: TRBD2
DNA: TGTGCCAGCAGCGGCGGGGGGTTCGATACGCAGTATTTT
CDR3: CASSGGGFDTQYF

V: TRBV4-1
J: TRBJ2-7
size: few
D: TRBD2
DNA: TGCGCCAGCAGCCATTTTCTAGCGGGAGTTCGTGCCTACGAGCAGTACTTC
CDR3: CASSHFLAGVRAYEQYF

V: TRBV18
J: TRBJ1-1
size: once
D: .
DNA: TGTGCCAGCTCACCACCGGGGAGTGCGGGCACTGAAGCTTTCTTT
CDR3: CASSPPGSAGTEAFF

V: TRBV7-8
J: TRBJ2-2
size: few
D: .
DNA: TGTGCCAGCAGCCTATCCAGGGACACATCGAACACCGGGGAGCTGTTTTTT
CDR3: CASSLSRDTSNTGELFF

V: TRBV5-1
J: TRBJ2-3
size: .
D: TRBD1
DNA: TGCGCCAGCAGCCGCCGAAGGGACAGGGGTTACACAGGAGATACGCAGTATTTT
CDR3: CASSRRRDRGYTGDTQYF

V: TRBV7-6
J: TRBJ2-1
size: .
D: .
DNA: TGTGCCAGCAGCTTAGAAGCAGGGAATTACAATGAGCAGTTCTTC
CDR3: CASSLEAGNYNEQFF

V: TRBV27
J: TRBJ1-5
size: few
D: .
DNA: TGTGCCAGGGAGAAGCCCGAGGCCCAGCATTTT
CDR3: CAREKPEAQHF

V: TRBV28
J: TRBJ2-1
size: .
D: .
DNA: TGTGCCAGCAGGCCCGCGGGAGTCGGGACATACAATGAGCAGTTCTTC
CDR3: CASRPAGVGTYNEQFF

V: TRBV5-7
J: TRBJ2-1
size: few
D: .
DNA: TGTGCCAGCACCACAGGGTGGACCTACAATGAGCAGTTCTTC
CDR3: CASTTGWTYNEQFF

V: TRBV5-1
J: TRBJ2-1
size: few
D: TRBD2
DNA: TGCGCCAGCAGCTTGGTTGGGACTAGGATTTACAATGAGCAGTTCTTC
CDR3: CASSLVGTRIYNEQFF

V: TRBV7-9
J: TRBJ1-1
size: few
D: .
DNA: TGTGCCAGCAGCGAGTTAGGGGGAGCTTTCTTT
CDR3: CASSELGGAFF

V: TRBV2
J: TRBJ1-2
size: .
D: .
DNA: TGTGCCAGCAGACGGGAACCTAGTTGGTCCTATGGCTACACCTTC
CDR3: CASRREPSWSYGYTF

V: TRBV18
J: TRBJ2-4
size: .
D: TRBD1
DNA: TGTGCCAGCTCAACCGGGACAGGGCATTACATTCAGTACTTC
CDR3: CASSTGTGHYIQYF

V: TRBV6-6
J: TRBJ1-1
size: few
D: .
DNA: TGTGCCGCTGAGGGGGGGATCGAAGCTTTCTTT
CDR3: CAAEGGIEAFF

V: TRBV5-6
J: TRBJ2-1
size: few
D: TRBD1
DNA: TGTGCCAGCAGCCCCGGACAGGGATGGTACAATGAGCAGTTCTTC
CDR3: CASSPGQGWYNEQFF

V: TRBV5-1
J: TRBJ2-1
size: few
D: TRBD1
DNA: TGCGCCAGCAAGTCAGGGGGCTCCTACAATGAGCAGTTCTTC
CDR3: CASKSGGSYNEQFF

V: TRBV7-9
J: TRBJ1-4
size: .
D: .
DNA: TGTGCCAGCAGCCTGACAGGCGGAGAAGAAAAACTGTTTTTT
CDR3: CASSLTGGEEKLFF

V: TRBV2
J: TRBJ1-5
size: .
D: TRBD1
DNA: TGTGCCAGCAGAGAAGGGGACAGCCCCTTAGGGCCCCAGCATTTT
CDR3: CASREGDSPLGPQHF

V: TRBV6-5
J: TRBJ2-7
size: .
D: TRBD1
DNA: TGTGCCAGCAGTGGTGGACAGGGACCCTACGAGCAGTACTTC
CDR3: CASSGGQGPYEQYF

V: TRBV9
J: TRBJ2-5
size: few
D: TRBD1
DNA: TGTGCCAGCAGTAGGGACAGGGGGCAAGAGACCCAGTACTTC
CDR3: CASSRDRGQETQYF